Shown below are 22 T cell receptor beta chains from a single sample sequenced in a study of blood T cell repertoires in COVID-19. Assay: immunoSEQ multiplex PCR; the TCRdb copy retains only in-frame clones and omits some. The sample carries about 410,000 clones, approximately 89% recorded once. Input material: peripheral blood. These receptors all stem from a woman aged 40 to 50 with COVID-19, enrolled during active disease.

The chain has TRBV4-1 and TRBJ2-3; 8 nucleotides agree with TRBD1. Germline CDR1 and CDR2: MGHRA and YSYEKL. The CDR3 sequence is 16 residues long. V was clipped by 3 bases and J by 1 base; unmatched bases: 6. The CDR3 here is CASSHGTGGGTDTQYF. In DNA form, the CDR3 reads TGCGCCAGCAGCCATGGGACAGGAGGTGGCACAGATACGCAGTATTTT.

J is TRBJ2-3 and V is TRBV6-2 or TRBV6-3, with TRBD2 identical over 10 bases. The V gene end was trimmed by 4 bases and the J gene end by 14 bases; junction bases not matched to a gene: 6. CDR1 is MNHEY and CDR2 is SVGEGT in the germline V gene. The CDR3 loop spans 12 amino acids. CDR3 amino acids: CASSWTSGLRYF. DNA for the CDR3: TGTGCCAGCAGTTGGACTAGCGGACTGAGGTATTTT.

This chain joins TRBV2 and TRBJ2-3, with 10 bases matching TRBD1. The length of the CDR3 is 15 residues. CDR1 and CDR2 from the germline V gene are SNHLY and FYNNEI. The junction had 7 bases not matched to a gene; V was cut back by 7 bases and J by 3 bases. The CDR3 here is CASTVGDRGTDTQYF. CDR3 sequence (DNA): TGTGCCAGCACGGTTGGGGACAGGGGAACAGATACGCAGTATTTT.

Written as DNA, the CDR3 is TGCGCCAGCAGCCAAGGGGACAGGGATAATGAAAAACTGTTTTTT. It specifies CASSQGDRDNEKLFF. The chain recombines TRBV5-1 with TRBJ1-4; 9 bases match TRBD1. Germline CDR1 reads SGHRS; CDR2 reads YFSETQ. There are 15 residues in the CDR3. The V and J ends lost 4 bases and 4 bases, in that order; junction bases with no gene match: 5. Looking up the rest from reference TRBV5-1 and TRBJ1-4 gives the full variable domain: KAGVTQTPRYLIKTRGQQVTLSCSPISGHRSVSWYQQTPGQGLQFLFEYFSETQRNKGNFPGRFSGRQFSNSRSEMNVSTLELGDSALYLCASSQGDRDNEKLFFGSGTQLSVL.

The J gene is TRBJ2-7, the V gene TRBV10-3; 7 bases are shared with TRBD1. This CDR3 is 14 amino acids long. Trimming cost V 3 bases and J 1 base; bases outside gene matches: 3. Germline lookup yields CDR1 ENHRY and CDR2 SYGVKD. The CDR3 is CAISDSQGSYEQYF. CDR3 in DNA: TGTGCCATCAGTGATTCACAGGGGTCCTACGAGCAGTACTTC.

The CDR3 DNA reads TGCGCCAGCAGCTTCAGCTTAGGCGGACAGGGCTCTGGAAACACCATATATTTT. It codes for CASSFSLGGQGSGNTIYF. This chain joins TRBV5-1 and TRBJ1-3, with 8 bases that match TRBD1. The CDR3 length is 18 residues. Per germline, CDR1 SGHRS and CDR2 YFSETQ. V trimming: 2 bases; J trimming: 0 bases; junction bases outside the gene matches: 10. Supplemented by reference TRBV5-1 and TRBJ1-3, the full variable domain reads KAGVTQTPRYLIKTRGQQVTLSCSPISGHRSVSWYQQTPGQGLQFLFEYFSETQRNKGNFPGRFSGRQFSNSRSEMNVSTLELGDSALYLCASSFSLGGQGSGNTIYFGEGSWLTVV.

The gene calls are TRBV3-1 (or the pseudogene TRBV3-2) and TRBJ2-1; tentative D call: TRBD2 (6 bases). This CDR3 region has 16 residues. The ends were cut back, 3 bases at V and 4 bases at J, with 16 bases in the middle. The germline gives CDR1 LGHDT, CDR2 YNNKEL (reference sequence). For the CDR3, the DNA is TGTGCCAGCAGCCACGCCCCCGGGACTTCTTACAATGAGCAGTTCTTC. This codes for CASSHAPGTSYNEQFF.

This chain connects TRBV6-5 to TRBJ1-4; TRBD1 aligns across 7 bases. The length of the CDR3 is 14 residues. Germline V gives CDR1 MNHEY, CDR2 SVGAGI. V lost 7 bases to trimming and J lost 2 bases; unmatched junction nucleotides: 4. The chain's CDR3 is CASTTGVTNEKLFF. The CDR3, as DNA: TGTGCCAGCACCACAGGGGTCACTAATGAAAAACTGTTTTTT.

At least ten counts were recorded for this clone. The chain joins TRBV10-3 to TRBJ2-7; 9 bases match TRBD1. The J segment lost 4 bases and the V segment lost 8 bases, leaving 6 bases of the junction unmatched. The CDR3 extends over 13 amino acids. Looked up from germline, CDR1 is ENHRY and CDR2 is SYGVKD. CDR3 nucleotides: TGTGCCATCCAAACAGGGGGCGGGTACGAGCAGTACTTC. It specifies CAIQTGGGYEQYF.

This clone has just one count. The chain uses TRBV9 and TRBJ2-2; TRBD2 agrees at 10 bases. This CDR3 is 16 amino acids long. In germline, CDR1 is SGDLS, CDR2 YYNGEE. V lost 4 bases to trimming and J lost 5 bases; unmatched junction nucleotides: 8. The chain's CDR3 is CASSQRGGAGTGELFF. The CDR3 DNA is TGTGCCAGCAGCCAGCGGGGGGGCGCGGGGACCGGGGAGCTGTTTTTT.

V is TRBV28 and J is TRBJ2-3, with D possibly being TRBD2 (5 bases). This CDR3 contains 12 residues. V shed 5 bases and J shed 11 bases, with 14 bases lying between them. Per the germline V gene, CDR1 is MDHEN and CDR2 is SYDVKM. This CDR3 is CASSHLGDGQYF. The CDR3 bases are TGTGCCAGCAGTCATCTGGGAGATGGGCAGTATTTT.

The genes are TRBV7-9 and TRBJ2-3, with TRBD1 matching 8 bases. Germline values: CDR1 SEHNR, CDR2 FQNEAQ (reference sequence). CDR3 size: 14 residues. Trimming removed 6 bases from V and 3 bases from J; junction bases left unmatched: 5. CDR3 residues: CASRDTGGTDTQYF. CDR3 sequence (DNA): TGTGCCAGCAGGGATACAGGGGGTACAGATACGCAGTATTTT.

This chain joins TRBV5-1 and TRBJ2-7, with 7 bases identical to TRBD2. This CDR3 spans 14 amino acids. Germline assignment: CDR1 SGHRS and CDR2 YFSETQ. V lost 6 bases and J lost 1; bases outside the gene matches: 7. This chain's CDR3 is CASKTGLTSYEQYF. CDR3 in DNA: TGCGCCAGCAAAACGGGACTAACTTCCTACGAGCAGTACTTC.

The V call is TRBV10-1, the J call TRBJ2-7, with 7 bases matching TRBD1. The CDR3 runs to 17 residues. V lost 9 bases and J lost 2; bases outside the gene matches: 19. Looked up from germline, CDR1 is WNHNN and CDR2 is SYGVQD (reference sequence). Written as DNA, the CDR3 is TGCGCCAGATACCCGGACAGGTTAAATCAAAGAGCCTACGAGCAGTACTTC. Amino acid sequence: CARYPDRLNQRAYEQYF.

The rearrangement links TRBV6-5 to TRBJ1-2; 7 bases fit TRBD1. CDR1 MNHEY and CDR2 SVGAGI come from the germline V gene. The CDR3 spans 13 residues. With V trimmed by 6 bases and J by 4 bases, 5 bases remained unmatched. The CDR3: CASRPTGVYGYTF. CDR3 coding DNA: TGTGCCAGCAGACCCACAGGGGTCTATGGCTACACCTTC.

The sample holds a few counts of this clone. V and J are TRBV30 and TRBJ1-4; a weak D match, TRBD1 (6 bases). CDR1 is GTSNPN, CDR2 SVGIG, per germline (reference sequence). The CDR3 covers 15 residues. V shed 3 bases and J shed 3 bases, with 14 bases lying between them. CDR3 DNA: TGTGCCTGGAGGACTACAGGGAGGGCTAATGAAAAACTGTTTTTT. Translation: CAWRTTGRANEKLFF.

This clone was found a few times. The chain joins TRBV7-2 to TRBJ1-3; D might be TRBD1 (5 bases). This CDR3 is 18 amino acids long. Germline CDR1 and CDR2: SGHTA and FQGNSA. Trimming removed 5 bases at V and 0 bases at J, with 20 bases between. In DNA form, the CDR3 reads TGTGCCAGCAGCCCCCAGGGAGGGCTGCTGAGCTCTGGAAACACCATATATTTT. Encoded protein: CASSPQGGLLSSGNTIYF.

The V call is TRBV12-5, the J call TRBJ1-1; tentatively, D is TRBD1 (5 bases). The germline CDR1 and CDR2 sequences are LGHNT and FRNRAP. This CDR3 has 16 amino acids. Trimming stripped 0 bases from V and 4 bases from J, with 15 bases between. The CDR3 DNA reads TGTGCTAGTGGTTTGGTAATGGGAGGGGAGTTCACTGAAGCTTTCTTT. This translates into CASGLVMGGEFTEAFF.

The CDR3 sequence: CASSLRILLEGTEAFF. The CDR3, as DNA: TGTGCCAGCAGCTTACGTATTTTATTGGAGGGCACTGAAGCTTTCTTT. The chain has TRBV7-2 and TRBJ1-1; the D is unclear. There are 16 residues in the CDR3. CDR1 is SGHTA, CDR2 FQGNSA, per germline. V lost 2 bases to trimming and J lost 4 bases, with 17 bases between them. The variable domain in full, completed from reference TRBV7-2 and TRBJ1-1, reads GAGVSQSPSNKVTEKGKDVELRCDPISGHTALYWYRQSLGQGLEFLIYFQGNSAPDKSGLPSDRFSAERTGGSVSTLTIQRTQQEDSAVYLCASSLRILLEGTEAFFGQGTRLTVV.

This rearrangement joins TRBV27 to TRBJ2-1, with D perhaps TRBD1 (7 bases). V dropped 6 bases and J dropped 5 bases, with 26 bases sitting between them. Germline values: CDR1 MNHEY, CDR2 SMNVEV (reference sequence). The CDR3 sequence is 18 residues long. The DNA of the CDR3 is TGTGCCAGCAGCCCACAGGGGACGGGAGCTTTAGAAAACAATGAGCAGTTCTTC. Encoded protein: CASSPQGTGALENNEQFF.

The rearrangement joins TRBV5-5 to TRBJ1-1; D unclear. V shed 6 bases and J shed 5 bases, with 14 bases lying between them. The V gene's germline CDR1 is SGHKS and CDR2 YYEKEE (reference sequence). CDR3 size: 13 residues. The DNA for the CDR3 is TGTGCCAGCACCCTGAAGGGAGGAACTGAAGCTTTCTTT. This translates into CASTLKGGTEAFF.

This chain connects TRBV7-2 to TRBJ2-7, with 8 bases aligning to TRBD2. The CDR3 runs 15 residues. V shed 1 base, J shed 6 bases, and the junction held 8 bases outside the gene matches. The V gene's germline CDR1 is SGHTA and CDR2 FQGNSA. CDR3 region: CASSLDGGRPREQYF. Written as DNA, the CDR3 is TGTGCCAGCAGCTTAGACGGCGGGAGGCCCCGCGAGCAGTACTTC.